This TCR beta chain was recovered during a study of cytomegalovirus exposure and HLA in healthy donors. Use of 60 Vbeta and 13 Jbeta primers characterized the PCR. Generated by immunoSEQ multiplex PCR, the TCRdb table keeps only in-frame clones and is missing some. Of roughly 150,000 clones in the sample, 60% to 80% were seen once. The CDR3 covers 19 residues. V lost 2 bases, J lost 0 bases, and 11 bases stayed unmatched. The table lists this clone with a count of one. Material for sequencing was PBMCs. The source is a male donor in good health and CMV-seronegative. The V and J genes are TRBV5-3 and TRBJ2-6, with 7 bases identical to TRBD1. TRBV5-3 is an open reading frame whose function is uncertain. The CDR3 spells CARSFLDRKQSSGANVLTF. CDR3 coding DNA: TGTGCCAGAAGCTTCCTGGACAGGAAACAATCCTCTGGGGCCAACGTCCTGACTTTC.